This T cell receptor beta chain was documented in a study of human T cells and chemical hapten exposure. This CDR3 has 13 residues. In germline, CDR1 is SGHTA, CDR2 FQGTGA. V was cut by 2 bases and J by 7 bases, with 6 bases left in between. TCRdb reprocessed the RACE reads via MiXCR and lists one record per CDR3 protein. The sample shows fewer than 95,000 distinct CDR3 sequences, about 10% of them seen only once. Time point of the sample: patch test 1, 2 weeks after DPC sensitization. As to treatment: therapeutic diphenylcyclopropenone sensitization with weekly scalp DPC. The sequencing used whole blood, collected in connection with sensitization to the hapten diphenylcyclopropenone (DPC). The rearrangement joins TRBV7-3 to TRBJ1-6; no firm D call. This receptor was obtained from a man in his forties or fifties with alopecia areata. Some clones in this sample may be carry-over from other donors' samples. CDR3 coding DNA: TGTGCCAGCAGCTTATGGTGGAATTCACCCCTCCACTTT. Encoded protein: CASSLWWNSPLHF.